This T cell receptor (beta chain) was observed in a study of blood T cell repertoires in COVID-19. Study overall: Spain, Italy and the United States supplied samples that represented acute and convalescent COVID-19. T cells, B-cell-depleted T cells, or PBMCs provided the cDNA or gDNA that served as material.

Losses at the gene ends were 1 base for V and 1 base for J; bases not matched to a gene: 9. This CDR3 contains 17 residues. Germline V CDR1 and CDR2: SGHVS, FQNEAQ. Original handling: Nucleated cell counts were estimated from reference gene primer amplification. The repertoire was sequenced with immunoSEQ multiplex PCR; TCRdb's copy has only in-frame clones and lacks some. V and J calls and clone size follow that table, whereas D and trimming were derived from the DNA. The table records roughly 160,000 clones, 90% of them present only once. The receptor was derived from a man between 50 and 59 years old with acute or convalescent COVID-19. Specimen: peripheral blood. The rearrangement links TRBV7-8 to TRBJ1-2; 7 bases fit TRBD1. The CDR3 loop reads CASSLGGRTGDNYGYTF. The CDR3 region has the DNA TGTGCCAGCAGCTTAGGAGGGAGAACAGGGGATAACTATGGCTACACCTTC.